This T cell receptor (beta chain) appears in the sequencing data of a study of shared clonotypes between healthy human individuals. The assay was immunoSEQ multiplex PCR, and TCRdb's table has in-frame clones only and misses some. The sample contains roughly 1 million clones, roughly 80% of which appear only once. After removal of 2 bases from V and 7 bases from J, the junction contained 8 bases not matched to a gene. From germline, CDR1 is SNHLY and CDR2 FYNNEI. There are 15 residues in the CDR3. This receptor was identified in a man aged 18 to 30 in good health. The sequenced sample consisted of memory CD4+ T cells sorted from blood. Subset here: CD45RA-negative fraction. V is TRBV2 and J is TRBJ1-2; the match to TRBD1 covers 9 bases. The CDR3 protein is CASSESGGQGSGYTF. The CDR3 bases are TGTGCCAGCAGTGAATCGGGCGGACAGGGGTCTGGCTACACCTTC.